This passage covers 24 T cell receptor beta chains from one sample sequenced in a study of technical replicates of blood from a handful of donors. Assay used: immunoSEQ multiplex PCR; TCRdb lists only in-frame clones, some missing. The table lists 70,000 to 95,000 clones, 95% to 97% of them singletons, with almost 0.3% in the top ten. Specimen: T cells isolated from PBMCs. These receptors all stem from a human donor in good health.

V gene TRBV19 combines with J gene TRBJ2-7, with 8 positions matching TRBD1. This CDR3 has 15 amino acids. Germline V gene data show CDR1 as LNHDA and CDR2 as SQIVND (reference sequence). After removal of 2 bases from V and 0 bases from J, the junction contained 3 bases not matched to a gene. Here the CDR3 DNA reads TGTGCCAGTAGTATAAAGGGGACAGGCTCCTACGAGCAGTACTTC. It is translated as CASSIKGTGSYEQYF.

The chain recombines TRBV4-1 with TRBJ2-5; 7 nucleotides line up with TRBD2. The J segment lost 2 bases and the V segment lost 4 bases, leaving 13 bases of the junction unmatched. The CDR3 spans 17 residues. CDR1 is MGHRA and CDR2 is YSYEKL in the germline V gene. CDR3 nucleotides: TGCGCCAGCAGCCCCACCCCAAGACTAGCATTACAAGAGACCCAGTACTTC. This gives the protein CASSPTPRLALQETQYF.

The chain uses TRBV25-1 and TRBJ2-7, with 14 bases identical to TRBD2. The CDR3 extends over 18 amino acids. Germline V gene data show CDR1 as MGHDK and CDR2 as SYGVNS. The ends lost 1 base at V and 4 bases at J; junction bases unmatched: 9. CDR3 amino acids: CASSEWGTSGRSRYEQYF. Written as DNA, the CDR3 is TGTGCCAGCAGTGAATGGGGGACTAGCGGGAGAAGTAGGTACGAGCAGTACTTC.

This chain uses TRBV30 with TRBJ2-1, with TRBD1 matching over 10 bases. Germline V gives CDR1 GTSNPN, CDR2 SVGIG (reference sequence). This CDR3 has 19 residues. Germline trimming cut 0 bases from V and 6 bases from J; bases unmatched to any gene: 17. The CDR3 DNA follows: TGTGCCTGGAGTGTACCATATCAATTCGGACAGGGGGACCTCAATGAGCAGTTCTTC. Its translation is CAWSVPYQFGQGDLNEQFF. Based on the CDR3 plus reference TRBV30 and TRBJ2-1, the full variable domain is SQTIHQWPATLVQPVGSPLSLECTVEGTSNPNLYWYRQAAGRGLQLLFYSVGIGQISSEVPQNLSASRPQDRQFILSSKKLLLSDSGFYLCAWSVPYQFGQGDLNEQFFGPGTRLTVL.

J is TRBJ2-4 and V is TRBV9, with a possible D match to TRBD1 (6 bases). CDR1 and CDR2 from the germline V gene are SGDLS and YYNGEE. V gave up 3 bases and J gave up 7 bases, with 14 bases separating them. This CDR3 comprises 14 residues. Written as DNA, the CDR3 is TGTGCCAGCAGCGACTTAAACAGGGAGAACATTCAGTACTTC. This encodes CASSDLNRENIQYF.

J is TRBJ2-5 and V is TRBV5-1; tentatively, D is TRBD1 (6 bases). Germline V gene sequence: CDR1 SGHRS, CDR2 YFSETQ. Between the trimmed V and J ends, which lost 4 bases and 2 bases, there was a span of 15 bases. CDR3 length: 15 residues. This CDR3 is CASSRTALPQETQYF. The CDR3 DNA reads as TGCGCCAGCAGCCGGACAGCCCTACCACAAGAGACCCAGTACTTC. Full variable domain (missing parts from reference TRBV5-1 and TRBJ2-5): KAGVTQTPRYLIKTRGQQVTLSCSPISGHRSVSWYQQTPGQGLQFLFEYFSETQRNKGNFPGRFSGRQFSNSRSEMNVSTLELGDSALYLCASSRTALPQETQYFGPGTRLLVL.

The chain carries TRBV6-5 and TRBJ1-1; tentatively, D is TRBD1 (6 bases). With 4 bases removed from V and 3 bases from J, the gap between germline ends came to 12 bases. The CDR3 is made up of 14 amino acids. The germline CDR1 and CDR2 sequences are MNHEY and SVGAGI. In nucleotides, the CDR3 is TGTGCCAGCAGTTTATACAGGGAAGACACTGAAGCTTTCTTT. Translation gives CASSLYREDTEAFF.

This sequence joins TRBV2 and TRBJ2-3; 8 bases match TRBD2. The CDR3 length is 16 residues. CDR1 is SNHLY and CDR2 is FYNNEI in the germline V gene. Losses at the gene ends were 3 bases for V and 4 bases for J; bases not matched to a gene: 9. CDR3 amino acids: CASSDPTAGGADTQYF. CDR3 nucleotide sequence: TGTGCCAGCAGTGACCCCACCGCGGGAGGTGCAGATACGCAGTATTTT. Full variable domain (outside the CDR3, taken from reference TRBV2 and TRBJ2-3): EPEVTQTPSHQVTQMGQEVILRCVPISNHLYFYWYRQILGQKVEFLVSFYNNEISEKSEIFDDQFSVERPDGSNFTLKIRSTKLEDSAMYFCASSDPTAGGADTQYFGPGTRLTVL.

The chain links TRBV11-3 to TRBJ2-3; TRBD1 might be the D (5 bases). Trimming removed 7 bases at V and 2 bases at J, with 13 bases between. Germline loops: CDR1 SGHNT, CDR2 YENEEA. The CDR3 runs to 14 residues. CDR3 residues: CASKVLGATDTQYF. The CDR3 nucleotides read TGTGCCAGCAAGGTATTAGGGGCCACAGATACGCAGTATTTT.

The rearrangement links TRBV11-2 to TRBJ2-7, with D possibly TRBD1 on 6 matching bases. Germline loops: CDR1 SGHAT, CDR2 FQNNGV. This CDR3 comprises 15 residues. Trimming left V 5 bases short and J 2 bases short, with 16 bases between. CDR3: CASSADRHTTYEQYF. CDR3 in DNA: TGTGCCAGCAGCGCGGACAGACATACGACCTACGAGCAGTACTTC.

The chain is built from TRBV19 and TRBJ2-7; TRBD2 aligns across 8 bases. V lost 5 bases, J lost 5 bases, and 11 bases stayed unmatched. The CDR3 runs 15 residues. Germline lookup yields CDR1 LNHDA and CDR2 SQIVND (reference sequence). The CDR3 DNA reads as TGTGCCAGTAGTCCGATCCGGGAGGGCCACCACGAGCAGTACTTC. Protein sequence: CASSPIREGHHEQYF.

The chain has TRBV11-2 and TRBJ2-1, with 11 positions matching TRBD2. This CDR3 spans 19 amino acids. J gave up 1 base and V 0 bases, and 8 bases lay outside the gene matches. Germline V gene lookup returns CDR1 SGHAT and CDR2 FQNNGV. CDR3: CASSLDLVTSGVSYNEQFF. The CDR3 DNA follows: TGTGCCAGCAGCTTAGATCTCGTGACTAGCGGGGTGTCCTACAATGAGCAGTTCTTC.

V and J are TRBV6-5 and TRBJ2-1, with 7 nucleotides matching TRBD2. This CDR3 has 13 amino acids. The ends lost 8 bases at V and 0 bases at J; junction bases unmatched: 1. CDR1 and CDR2 from the germline V gene are MNHEY and SVGAGI. The CDR3 reads CASGGSSYNEQFF. The DNA for the CDR3 is TGTGCCAGCGGCGGGAGCTCCTACAATGAGCAGTTCTTC.

This rearrangement joins TRBV7-6 to TRBJ2-7; D is unresolved. Germline V CDR1 and CDR2: SGHVS, FNYEAQ. The CDR3 is 14 amino acids. The V and J ends lost 3 bases and 3 bases respectively, with 12 bases between them. As DNA, the CDR3 is TGTGCCAGCAGCTTTTTGTCGACGGGCTACGAGCAGTACTTC. It specifies CASSFLSTGYEQYF.

This sequence joins TRBV5-4 and TRBJ2-5, with a weak D call TRBD2 (5 bases). The V end lost 6 bases, the J end lost 2 bases, and 17 bases lay between the germline ends. Germline CDR1 and CDR2: SGHNT and YYREEE (reference sequence). The CDR3 spans 15 residues. The chain's CDR3 is CASNYFRGLQETQYF. Here the CDR3 DNA reads TGTGCCAGCAACTACTTCCGCGGACTTCAAGAGACCCAGTACTTC.

This chain uses TRBV5-1 with TRBJ2-5; possible D gene TRBD1, 6 bases. This CDR3 is built from 13 residues. Trimming removed 2 bases at V and 2 bases at J, with 7 bases between. CDR1 is SGHRS and CDR2 is YFSETQ in the germline V gene. The CDR3: CASSFGQQETQYF. In DNA form, the CDR3 reads TGCGCCAGCAGCTTCGGACAGCAAGAGACCCAGTACTTC.

The V call is TRBV7-2, the J call TRBJ2-7, with TRBD1 matching over 9 bases. J lost 6 bases, V lost 3 bases, and 6 bases had no gene match. The germline CDR1 and CDR2 sequences are SGHTA and FQGNSA. The CDR3 has 14 amino acids. CDR3 in amino acids: CASSFRDREAEQYF. CDR3 bases: TGTGCCAGCAGCTTCCGGGACAGGGAAGCCGAGCAGTACTTC.

V is TRBV6-6 and J is TRBJ1-1, with 7 bases aligning to TRBD1. V lost 6 bases and J lost 6; bases outside the gene matches: 7. The CDR3 spans 13 residues. CDR1 is MNHNY and CDR2 is SVGAGI in the germline V gene (reference sequence). In DNA, the CDR3 is TGTGCCAGCAGGGACGGGACAGACGCTGAAGCTTTCTTT. It codes for CASRDGTDAEAFF.

This clone turned up a few times. The rearrangement joins TRBV4-1 to TRBJ1-1, with D unclear. Trimming removed 1 base at V and 7 bases at J, with 16 bases between. The germline V gene encodes CDR1 MGHRA and CDR2 YSYEKL. The CDR3 contains 15 residues. The CDR3 region is CASSQGAWTGVEAFF. Here the CDR3 DNA reads TGCGCCAGCAGCCAAGGAGCCTGGACTGGTGTTGAAGCTTTCTTT.

This clone has just a few counts. CDR3 sequence (DNA): TGCGCCAGCAGCCCAAGGACAGACCGGAACACTGAAGCTTTCTTT. This translates into CASSPRTDRNTEAFF. The chain combines TRBV5-1 with TRBJ1-1, with D maybe TRBD1 (6 bases). Looked up from germline, CDR1 is SGHRS and CDR2 is YFSETQ. Trimming pared 4 bases from V and 1 base from J, leaving 14 bases between. The length of the CDR3 is 15 residues. Supplemented by reference TRBV5-1 and TRBJ1-1, the full variable domain reads KAGVTQTPRYLIKTRGQQVTLSCSPISGHRSVSWYQQTPGQGLQFLFEYFSETQRNKGNFPGRFSGRQFSNSRSEMNVSTLELGDSALYLCASSPRTDRNTEAFFGQGTRLTVV.

The chain combines TRBV5-1 with TRBJ2-7; 10 nucleotides match TRBD1. There are 17 residues in the CDR3. Germline V lookup: CDR1 SGHRS, CDR2 YFSETQ. The J segment lost 6 bases and the V segment lost 0 bases, leaving 12 bases of the junction unmatched. The CDR3 DNA reads TGCGCCAGCAGCTTGGAACTATCCGGACAGGGGGTAAGCGAGCAGTACTTC. This gives the protein CASSLELSGQGVSEQYF.

The V gene is TRBV18, the J gene TRBJ2-7, with TRBD2 matching over 8 bases. J gave up 3 bases and V 5 bases, and 15 bases lay outside the gene matches. This CDR3 has 17 residues. In germline, CDR1 is KGHSH, CDR2 LQKENI. The CDR3 sequence is CASSTLRDTSGNYEQYF. The CDR3 bases are TGTGCCAGCTCAACACTCAGGGACACTAGCGGAAACTACGAGCAGTACTTC.

This clone is a singleton in its sample. The chain employs TRBV7-9 and TRBJ1-5, with D tentatively TRBD1 (5 bases). This CDR3 is built from 15 residues. Between the trimmed V and J ends, which lost 2 bases and 5 bases, there was a span of 13 bases. Germline CDR1 is SEHNR and CDR2 is FQNEAQ (reference sequence). The CDR3 loop is CASSLNGDSYQPQHF. The CDR3 DNA follows: TGTGCCAGCAGCTTAAATGGGGACTCTTATCAGCCCCAGCATTTT.

The rearrangement links TRBV9 to TRBJ2-1; TRBD2 might be the D (6 bases). The CDR3 length is 16 residues. The V gene's germline CDR1 is SGDLS and CDR2 YYNGEE. Trimming removed 3 bases at V and 3 bases at J, with 16 bases between. CDR3 protein: CASSEGASVVYNEQFF. The CDR3 nucleotides are TGTGCCAGCAGCGAAGGAGCTAGCGTTGTCTACAATGAGCAGTTCTTC.